Below are 5 T cell receptor beta chains sequenced from a single sample in a study of T cells in localized non-small cell lung cancer. Assay: immunoSEQ multiplex PCR; the TCRdb copy retains only in-frame clones and omits some. The sample lists about 79,000 clones, 88% occurring once. Sequencing was performed on peripheral blood, taken before any cancer treatment. All receptors come from a woman aged 35 to 70 with stage I squamous cell lung carcinoma.

This chain uses TRBV6-6 with TRBJ1-6; TRBD1 agrees at 8 bases. The CDR3 runs to 15 residues. The V segment lost 2 bases and the J segment 6 bases; nucleotides outside the gene matches: 3. Germline values: CDR1 MNHNY, CDR2 SVGAGI (reference sequence). DNA for the CDR3: TGTGCCAGCAGTTACGGGACAGGATTTAATTCACCCCTCCACTTT. This translates into CASSYGTGFNSPLHF.

V usage is TRBV2 and J usage is TRBJ1-2, with TRBD1 matching 8 bases. Per the germline V gene, CDR1 is SNHLY and CDR2 is FYNNEI. The CDR3 length is 16 residues. Germline trimming cut 5 bases from V and 1 base from J; bases unmatched to any gene: 9. CDR3 protein: CASSPPGQGFNYGYTF. The CDR3 region has the DNA TGTGCCAGCAGTCCCCCTGGACAGGGCTTTAACTATGGCTACACCTTC.

The chain is built from TRBV13 and TRBJ2-5, with 7 bases that match TRBD1. The germline V gene has CDR1 PRHDT and CDR2 FYEKMQ (reference sequence). There are 17 residues in the CDR3. V was clipped by 4 bases and J by 2 bases; unmatched bases: 13. The CDR3 is CASSSELTGQGQETQYF. The CDR3 DNA reads as TGTGCCAGCAGCTCGGAATTGACAGGGCAAGGGCAAGAGACCCAGTACTTC.

The rearrangement uses TRBV5-1 and TRBJ2-7, with D hard to call. This CDR3 region has 15 residues. In germline, CDR1 is SGHRS, CDR2 YFSETQ. V lost 0 bases, J lost 0 bases, and 10 bases lay in between. DNA for the CDR3: TGCGCCAGCAGCTTGGGCAGCTTGAGCTCCTACGAGCAGTACTTC. The encoded protein is CASSLGSLSSYEQYF.

This CDR3 is CASSLKQGGYEQYF. CDR3 bases: TGCGCCAGCAGCTTGAAGCAGGGGGGCTACGAGCAGTACTTC. This sequence joins TRBV5-1 and TRBJ2-7, with TRBD1 as a possible D gene (7 bases). Per germline, CDR1 SGHRS and CDR2 YFSETQ. This CDR3 region has 14 residues. V gave up 1 base and J gave up 3 bases, with 11 bases separating them.